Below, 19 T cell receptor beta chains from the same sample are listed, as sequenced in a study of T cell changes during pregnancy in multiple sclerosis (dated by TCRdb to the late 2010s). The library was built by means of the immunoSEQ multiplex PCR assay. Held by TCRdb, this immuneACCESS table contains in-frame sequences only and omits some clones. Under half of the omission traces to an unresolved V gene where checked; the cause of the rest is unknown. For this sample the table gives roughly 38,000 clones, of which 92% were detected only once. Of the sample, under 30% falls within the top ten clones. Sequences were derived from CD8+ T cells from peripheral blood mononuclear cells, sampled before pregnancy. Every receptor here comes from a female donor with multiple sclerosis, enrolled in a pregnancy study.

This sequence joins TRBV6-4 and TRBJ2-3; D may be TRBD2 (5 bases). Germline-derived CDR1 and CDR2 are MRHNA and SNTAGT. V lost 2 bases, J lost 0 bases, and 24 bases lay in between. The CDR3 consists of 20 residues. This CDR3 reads CASSDPHTAEPRYSTDTQYF. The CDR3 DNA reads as TGTGCCAGCAGTGACCCCCACACAGCGGAGCCGCGTTATAGCACAGATACGCAGTATTTT.

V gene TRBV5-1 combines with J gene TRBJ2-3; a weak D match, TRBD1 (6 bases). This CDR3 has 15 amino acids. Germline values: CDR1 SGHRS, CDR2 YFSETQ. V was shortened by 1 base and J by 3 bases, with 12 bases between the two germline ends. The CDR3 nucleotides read TGCGCCAGCAGCTTGAACAGGGTCAAGACAGATACGCAGTATTTT. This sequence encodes CASSLNRVKTDTQYF. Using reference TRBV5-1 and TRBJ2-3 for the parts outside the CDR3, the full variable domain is KAGVTQTPRYLIKTRGQQVTLSCSPISGHRSVSWYQQTPGQGLQFLFEYFSETQRNKGNFPGRFSGRQFSNSRSEMNVSTLELGDSALYLCASSLNRVKTDTQYFGPGTRLTVL.

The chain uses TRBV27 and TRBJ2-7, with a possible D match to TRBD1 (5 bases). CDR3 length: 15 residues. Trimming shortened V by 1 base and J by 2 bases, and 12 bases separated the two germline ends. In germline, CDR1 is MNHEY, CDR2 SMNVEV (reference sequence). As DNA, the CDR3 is TGTGCCAGCAGTTTATTTTGGGGCGCACCCTACGAGCAGTACTTC. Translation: CASSLFWGAPYEQYF.

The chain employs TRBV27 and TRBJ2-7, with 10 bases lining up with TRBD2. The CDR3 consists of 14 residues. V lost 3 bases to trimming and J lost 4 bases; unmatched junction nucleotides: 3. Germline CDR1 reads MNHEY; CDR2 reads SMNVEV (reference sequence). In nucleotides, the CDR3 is TGTGCCAGCAGTTTGCTAGCGGGGGATTACGAGCAGTACTTC. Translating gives CASSLLAGDYEQYF.

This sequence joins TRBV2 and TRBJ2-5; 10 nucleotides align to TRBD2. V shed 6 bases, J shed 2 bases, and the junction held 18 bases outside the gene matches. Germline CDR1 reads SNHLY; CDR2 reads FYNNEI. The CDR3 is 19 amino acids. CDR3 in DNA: TGTGCCAGCAGCGCAGTGCAGGCTCTAGCGGGAGAGGGGCAAGAGACCCAGTACTTC. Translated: CASSAVQALAGEGQETQYF.

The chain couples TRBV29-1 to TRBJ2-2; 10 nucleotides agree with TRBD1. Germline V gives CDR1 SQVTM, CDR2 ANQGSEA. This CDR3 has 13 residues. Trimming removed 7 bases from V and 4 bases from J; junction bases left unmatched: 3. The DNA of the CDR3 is TGCAGCGCGACAGGGGGCTTCACCGGGGAGCTGTTTTTT. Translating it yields CSATGGFTGELFF.

CDR3 residues: CASSVGTTAYNEQFF. The CDR3 coding sequence is TGTGCCAGCAGCGTAGGTACTACCGCCTACAATGAGCAGTTCTTC. The chain is built from TRBV9 and TRBJ2-1; D gene ambiguous. In germline, CDR1 is SGDLS, CDR2 YYNGEE. CDR3 length: 15 residues. V lost 0 bases, J lost 2 bases, and 9 bases lay in between.

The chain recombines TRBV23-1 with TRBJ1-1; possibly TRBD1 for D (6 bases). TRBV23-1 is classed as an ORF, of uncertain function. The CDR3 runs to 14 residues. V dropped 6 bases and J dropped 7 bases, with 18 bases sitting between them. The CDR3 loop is CASRDSRGGGEAFF. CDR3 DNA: TGCGCCAGCAGAGACTCCAGGGGAGGGGGTGAAGCTTTCTTT.

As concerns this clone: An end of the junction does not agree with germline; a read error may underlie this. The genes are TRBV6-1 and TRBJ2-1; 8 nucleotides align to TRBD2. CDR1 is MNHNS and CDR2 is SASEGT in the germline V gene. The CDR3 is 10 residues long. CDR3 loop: CASSEASGIF. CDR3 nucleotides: TGTGCCAGCAGTGAAGCTAGCGGGATCTTC.

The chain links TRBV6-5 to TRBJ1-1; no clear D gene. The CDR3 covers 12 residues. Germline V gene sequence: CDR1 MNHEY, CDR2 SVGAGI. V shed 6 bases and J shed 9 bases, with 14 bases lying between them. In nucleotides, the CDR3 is TGTGCCAGCAGCCCGCACACAGAGAAAGCTTTCTTT. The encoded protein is CASSPHTEKAFF.

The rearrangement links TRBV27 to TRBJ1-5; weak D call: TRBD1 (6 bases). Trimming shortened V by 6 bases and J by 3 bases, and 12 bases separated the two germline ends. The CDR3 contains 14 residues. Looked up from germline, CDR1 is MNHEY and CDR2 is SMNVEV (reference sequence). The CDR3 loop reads CASRPGVTNQPQHF. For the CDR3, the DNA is TGTGCCAGCAGACCAGGGGTTACCAATCAGCCCCAGCATTTT.

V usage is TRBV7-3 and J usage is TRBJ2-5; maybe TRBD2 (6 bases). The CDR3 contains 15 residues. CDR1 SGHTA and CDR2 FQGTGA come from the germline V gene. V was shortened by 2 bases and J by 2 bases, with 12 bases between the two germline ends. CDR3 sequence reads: CASSLSQGRQETQYF. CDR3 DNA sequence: TGTGCCAGCAGCTTATCTCAAGGGAGGCAAGAGACCCAGTACTTC.

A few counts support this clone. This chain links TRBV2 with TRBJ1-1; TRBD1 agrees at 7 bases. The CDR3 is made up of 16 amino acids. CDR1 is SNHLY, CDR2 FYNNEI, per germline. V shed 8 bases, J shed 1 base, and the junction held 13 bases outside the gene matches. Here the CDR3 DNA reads TGTGCCAGCCGATTGAAAAACAGGGGCCCGAACACTGAAGCTTTCTTT. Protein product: CASRLKNRGPNTEAFF.

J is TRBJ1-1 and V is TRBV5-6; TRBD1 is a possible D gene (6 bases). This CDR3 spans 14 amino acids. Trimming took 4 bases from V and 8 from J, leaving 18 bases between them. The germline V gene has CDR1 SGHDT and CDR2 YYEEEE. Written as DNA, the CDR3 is TGTGCCAGCAGCCATACCTCAGGGGTAGGGGAAGCTTTCTTT. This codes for CASSHTSGVGEAFF.

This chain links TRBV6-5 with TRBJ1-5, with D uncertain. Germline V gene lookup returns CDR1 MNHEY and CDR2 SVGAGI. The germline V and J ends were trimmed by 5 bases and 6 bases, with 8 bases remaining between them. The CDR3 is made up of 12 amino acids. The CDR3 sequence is CASSVPSQPQHF. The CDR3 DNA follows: TGTGCCAGCAGTGTTCCCTCTCAGCCCCAGCATTTT.

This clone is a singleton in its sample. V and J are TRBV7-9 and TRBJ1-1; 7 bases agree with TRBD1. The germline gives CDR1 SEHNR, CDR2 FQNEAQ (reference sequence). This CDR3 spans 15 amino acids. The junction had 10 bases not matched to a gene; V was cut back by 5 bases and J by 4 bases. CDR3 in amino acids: CASSGTDRARTEAFF. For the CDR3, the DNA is TGTGCCAGCAGCGGAACAGACAGGGCTCGCACTGAAGCTTTCTTT.

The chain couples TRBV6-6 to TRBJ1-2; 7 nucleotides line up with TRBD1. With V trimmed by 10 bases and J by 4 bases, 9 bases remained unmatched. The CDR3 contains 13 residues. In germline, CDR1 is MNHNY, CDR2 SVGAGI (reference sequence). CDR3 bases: TGTGCCACCTTTCCGGACAGGTTCTATGGCTACACCTTC. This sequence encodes CATFPDRFYGYTF.

CDR3 protein: CASSFNNEQFF. DNA of the CDR3: TGTGCCAGCAGCTTCAACAATGAGCAGTTCTTC. V usage is TRBV7-9 and J usage is TRBJ2-1; D remains unclear. This CDR3 has 11 amino acids. Between the trimmed V and J ends, which lost 3 bases and 5 bases, there was a span of 2 bases. Looked up from germline, CDR1 is SEHNR and CDR2 is FQNEAQ (reference sequence).

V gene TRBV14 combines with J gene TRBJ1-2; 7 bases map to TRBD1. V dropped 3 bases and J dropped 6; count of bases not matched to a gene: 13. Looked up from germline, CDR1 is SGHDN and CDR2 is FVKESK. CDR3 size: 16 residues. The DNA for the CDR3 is TGTGCCAGCAGCCAGGCACACACAGGGGTTTTAAATGGCTACACCTTC. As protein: CASSQAHTGVLNGYTF.